This T cell receptor beta chain is drawn from a study of OX40 agonist ivuxolimab in advanced cancers. Method: immunoSEQ multiplex PCR; TCRdb's copy keeps in-frame clones and lacks some. The data show roughly 86,000 clones, roughly nine tenths seen once. V dropped 6 bases and J dropped 7 bases, with 15 bases sitting between them. The CDR3 totals 13 residues. The germline gives CDR1 MDHEN, CDR2 SYDVKM. The sequences come from CD4+ or CD8+ T cells sorted from blood, collected in a trial of the OX40 agonist ivuxolimab. This sequence originates from an adult with an advanced solid tumor such as melanoma, head and neck, liver or kidney cancer. This rearrangement joins TRBV28 to TRBJ1-2, with a weak D call TRBD1 (5 bases). The CDR3, as DNA: TGTGCCAGCAGGGGCTCCGGACAAGGTGGCTACACCTTC. The encoded protein is CASRGSGQGGYTF.